Listed below are T cell receptor beta chains from one sample, sequenced in a study of T cell responses to AZD1222 COVID-19 vaccine. Profiled with immunoSEQ multiplex PCR; TCRdb holds only in-frame clones, not every one. The data contain about 150,000 clones, about 91% of them singletons. Sequences were derived from peripheral blood, sampled on day 0 of AZD1222 vaccination. All receptors come from an adult in good health. Each CDR3 is given with its conserved first and last residue. The order of the fields is V gene, clone size, D gene, J gene, CDR3 DNA, CDR3 protein. A D gene is named only where the DNA matches it firmly. Clone size is not always given. Where it is, it says once, few, many or a class for expanded clones.

v_call: TRBV12-3/TRBV12-4
clone_size: NA
d_call: NA
j_call: TRBJ1-1
cdr3_nt: TGTGCCAGCAGTTTTGGGGGAGGCACTGAAGCTTTCTTT
cdr3_aa: CASSFGGGTEAFF

v_call: TRBV14
clone_size: NA
d_call: NA
j_call: TRBJ1-1
cdr3_nt: TGTGCCAGCAGTCGGACCGTTTTGGTCACTGAAGCTTTCTTT
cdr3_aa: CASSRTVLVTEAFF

v_call: TRBV28
clone_size: NA
d_call: NA
j_call: TRBJ1-4
cdr3_nt: TGTGCCAGCACCCTCGGGCCGCTCGGTGAAAAACTGTTTTTT
cdr3_aa: CASTLGPLGEKLFF

v_call: TRBV5-1
clone_size: NA
d_call: TRBD2
j_call: TRBJ2-1
cdr3_nt: TGCGCCAGCAGCTCCCGGAGCGGGGGGTCCTACAATGAGCAGTTCTTC
cdr3_aa: CASSSRSGGSYNEQFF

v_call: TRBV18
clone_size: NA
d_call: NA
j_call: TRBJ1-1
cdr3_nt: TGTGCCAGCTCCCGACGGGGGGCCGAGGGAGCGGCTTTCTTT
cdr3_aa: CASSRRGAEGAAFF

v_call: TRBV7-2
clone_size: NA
d_call: TRBD1
j_call: TRBJ1-2
cdr3_nt: TGTGCCAGCAGCTCGCGACAGGGATACAATGGCTACACCTTC
cdr3_aa: CASSSRQGYNGYTF

v_call: TRBV7-9
clone_size: once
d_call: NA
j_call: TRBJ2-3
cdr3_nt: TGTGCCAGCAGCTACGGGACGGTGGAGACACATACGCAGTATTTT
cdr3_aa: CASSYGTVETHTQYF

v_call: TRBV5-1
clone_size: NA
d_call: NA
j_call: TRBJ2-7
cdr3_nt: TGCGCCAGCAGCTTGGGTGCCCTAACGGTCCTCGAGCAGTACTTC
cdr3_aa: CASSLGALTVLEQYF

v_call: TRBV2
clone_size: NA
d_call: NA
j_call: TRBJ2-3
cdr3_nt: TGTGCCTCACAAGACTTGTTAAGCACAGATACGCAGTATTTT
cdr3_aa: CASQDLLSTDTQYF

v_call: TRBV6-5
clone_size: once
d_call: NA
j_call: TRBJ2-1
cdr3_nt: TGTGCCAGCAGTTACGAGAGGACCTCCTACAATGAGCAGTTCTTC
cdr3_aa: CASSYERTSYNEQFF

v_call: TRBV10-3
clone_size: NA
d_call: TRBD2
j_call: TRBJ2-1
cdr3_nt: TGTGCCATCAGCCCGACTAGCGGGGGTTACAATGAGCAGTTCTTC
cdr3_aa: CAISPTSGGYNEQFF

v_call: TRBV19
clone_size: NA
d_call: NA
j_call: TRBJ2-1
cdr3_nt: TGTGCCTGCACACAGGGAGGGCCGTGGAGTGAGCAGTTCTTC
cdr3_aa: CACTQGGPWSEQFF

v_call: TRBV19
clone_size: few
d_call: NA
j_call: TRBJ1-1
cdr3_nt: TGTGCCAGTAGTACAGGGTACACTGAAGCTTTCTTT
cdr3_aa: CASSTGYTEAFF